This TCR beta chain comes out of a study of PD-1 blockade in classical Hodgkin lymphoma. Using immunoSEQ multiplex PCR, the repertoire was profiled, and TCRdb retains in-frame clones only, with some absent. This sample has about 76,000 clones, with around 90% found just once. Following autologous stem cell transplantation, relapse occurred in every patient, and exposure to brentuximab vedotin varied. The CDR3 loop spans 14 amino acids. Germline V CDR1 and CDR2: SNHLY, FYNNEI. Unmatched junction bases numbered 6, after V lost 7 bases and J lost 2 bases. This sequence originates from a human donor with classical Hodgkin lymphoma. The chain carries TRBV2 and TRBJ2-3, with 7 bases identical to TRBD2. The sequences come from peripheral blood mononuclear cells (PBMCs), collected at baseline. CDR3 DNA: TGTGCCAGCAAGCGGGAAGGGGTCACAGATACGCAGTATTTT. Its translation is CASKREGVTDTQYF. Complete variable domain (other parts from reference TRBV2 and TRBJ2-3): EPEVTQTPSHQVTQMGQEVILRCVPISNHLYFYWYRQILGQKVEFLVSFYNNEISEKSEIFDDQFSVERPDGSNFTLKIRSTKLEDSAMYFCASKREGVTDTQYFGPGTRLTVL.